Following are 11 T cell receptor beta chains from one sample sequenced in a study of OX40 agonist ivuxolimab in advanced cancers. Library method: the immunoSEQ multiplex PCR assay. Drawn from immuneACCESS, this table holds only the in-frame rearrangements with V and J called that TCRdb kept. Clones are partly lost; checked studies trace under half to an unresolved V gene and leave the rest unexplained. This sample holds about 77,000 clones; 87% were observed only once. The ten top clones hold 5.5% to 6.5% of the sample. Specimen: CD4+ or CD8+ T cells sorted from blood, collected in a trial of the OX40 agonist ivuxolimab. These receptors were taken from an adult with an advanced solid tumor such as melanoma, head and neck, liver or kidney cancer.

The rearrangement uses TRBV5-1 and TRBJ2-5, with TRBD2 matching over 7 bases. Looked up from germline, CDR1 is SGHRS and CDR2 is YFSETQ. J gave up 1 base and V 4 bases, and 10 bases lay outside the gene matches. The CDR3 has 16 amino acids. CDR3 sequence reads: CASSGELAVIQETQYF. Here the CDR3 DNA reads TGCGCCAGCAGCGGGGAGCTAGCGGTAATCCAAGAGACCCAGTACTTC.

The rearrangement links TRBV15 to TRBJ2-1; 7 bases are a match to TRBD1. CDR1 is LNHNV, CDR2 YYDKDF, per germline (reference sequence). CDR3 length equals 12 residues. The V segment lost 0 bases and the J segment 12 bases; nucleotides outside the gene matches: 2. In DNA form, the CDR3 reads TGTGCCACCAGCAGAGATGGGGACAGGCAGTTCTTC. It yields the protein CATSRDGDRQFF.

The gene calls are TRBV5-1 and TRBJ1-1; D not certain. The CDR3 sequence is 14 residues long. Per germline, CDR1 SGHRS and CDR2 YFSETQ. V was cut by 0 bases and J by 5 bases, with 11 bases left in between. The CDR3 spells CASSLGQASTEAFF. The DNA of the CDR3 is TGCGCCAGCAGCTTGGGGCAGGCGAGTACTGAAGCTTTCTTT.

The genes are TRBV5-1 and TRBJ1-2, with unresolved D. CDR1 SGHRS and CDR2 YFSETQ come from the germline V gene. The CDR3 is 16 residues long. The V and J ends lost 0 bases and 5 bases respectively, with 17 bases between them. The CDR3 sequence is CASSLGRERRVYGYTF. The CDR3 nucleotides read TGCGCCAGCAGCTTGGGGCGGGAACGACGGGTTTATGGCTACACCTTC.

This chain joins TRBV7-3 and TRBJ2-2; D is possibly TRBD2 (6 bases). Germline V gene data show CDR1 as SGHTA and CDR2 as FQGTGA. This CDR3 region has 13 residues. V lost 5 bases, J lost 5 bases, and 9 bases lay in between. CDR3 loop: CASSLGRTGELFF. The CDR3 DNA reads TGTGCCAGCAGCCTAGGGAGGACCGGGGAGCTGTTTTTT.

This chain links TRBV2 with TRBJ1-6; D unclear. Trimming shortened V by 5 bases and J by 8 bases, and 7 bases separated the two germline ends. CDR3 length: 12 residues. Germline assignment: CDR1 SNHLY and CDR2 FYNNEI. The CDR3 protein is CASSQRYSPLHF. CDR3 in DNA: TGTGCCAGCAGTCAAAGGTATTCACCCCTCCACTTT.

The V and J genes are TRBV28 and TRBJ2-2; D not resolved. Trimming took 8 bases from V and 8 from J, leaving 18 bases between them. Germline assignment: CDR1 MDHEN and CDR2 SYDVKM. This CDR3 spans 14 amino acids. The CDR3 reads CASVPTPEWGELFF. The CDR3 DNA follows: TGTGCCAGCGTACCGACCCCGGAGTGGGGGGAGCTGTTTTTT. Together with reference TRBV28 and TRBJ2-2, the CDR3 gives the full variable domain: DVKVTQSSRYLVKRTGEKVFLECVQDMDHENMFWYRQDPGLGLRLIYFSYDVKMKEKGDIPEGYSVSREKKERFSLILESASTNQTSMYLCASVPTPEWGELFFGEGSRLTVL.

The chain links TRBV7-3 to TRBJ1-2, with D unclear. CDR1 and CDR2 (germline): SGHTA, FQGTGA. The CDR3 has 14 residues. The V end lost 0 bases, the J end lost 4 bases, and 9 bases lay between the germline ends. The CDR3 bases are TGTGCCAGCAGCTTAACCGCGGCAAGCTATGGCTACACCTTC. Protein sequence: CASSLTAASYGYTF.

The table lists this clone with a count of one. The chain has TRBV2 and TRBJ1-4; D gene uncertain. CDR3 length equals 14 residues. The germline V gene has CDR1 SNHLY and CDR2 FYNNEI. Deletions cut 8 bases from V and 3 bases from J, with 13 bases between. As DNA, the CDR3 is TGTGCCAGCTTCCAAACGGAGTCTAATGAAAAACTGTTTTTT. Translation gives CASFQTESNEKLFF.

This clone was picked up a small number of times. Sequence at one end of the junction differs from germline and may be a read error. The chain has TRBV11-2 and TRBJ1-2; D may be TRBD1 (6 bases). Germline V gene data show CDR1 as SGHAT and CDR2 as FQNNGV. The CDR3 has 12 amino acids. The CDR3 nucleotides read TGTGCCAGCAGCTTCGGCGGGGGCCCTATACTCTTC. It is translated as CASSFGGGPILF.

The chain uses TRBV14 and TRBJ1-3; D call uncertain. V was shortened by 2 bases and J by 0 bases, with 11 bases between the two germline ends. Germline V gene data show CDR1 as SGHDN and CDR2 as FVKESK. The CDR3 sequence is 16 residues long. CDR3 sequence: CASSQQRRTSGNTIYF. CDR3 sequence (DNA): TGTGCCAGCAGCCAACAACGCAGGACCTCTGGAAACACCATATATTTT.